This T cell receptor beta chain was sequenced in a study of beta chain features in type 1 diabetes. Every isolated RNA sample was fully reverse transcribed, so sequencing captured expressed TCRB transcripts. Clones were read by immunoSEQ multiplex PCR, and TCRdb kept only the in-frame ones, dropping some. Of 430,000 or so clones in the sample, about 10% were seen once. Findings and caveats of the study: There were fewer insertions and more deletions at the VDJ junctions of type 1 diabetes patients. cDNA-based reads could over-represent cells with high TCR expression.

As concerns this clone: Its antigen is unknown.

The CDR3 totals 14 residues. CDR1 and CDR2 from the germline V gene are SGHTA and FQGTGA. Trimming took 4 bases from V and 5 from J, leaving 14 bases between them. This receptor was taken from a woman in her late teens or twenties in good health. The chain is built from TRBV7-3 and TRBJ1-2, with D unclear. Input material: naive CD4+ T cells from blood. The CDR3 loop is CASSSVGIGYGYTF. The DNA of the CDR3 is TGTGCCAGCAGCTCGGTCGGGATCGGGTATGGCTACACCTTC.